A selection of T cell receptor beta chains follows, all from one sample in a study of T cell changes during pregnancy in multiple sclerosis. Profiling relied on immunoSEQ multiplex PCR, and the TCRdb table lists in-frame clones only, not all of them. The sample holds around 96,000 clones; 90% to 95% are singletons and the top ten take 1.5% to 2%. The sample in question was peripheral blood, obtained after pregnancy. All receptors come from a female donor in good health, enrolled as a control in a pregnancy study. Each CDR3 is given with its conserved first and last residue. The D gene is left open where the match is weak. For some rows the clone size is stated as once, few or many, or as a class when expanded; others skip it.

>NA|NA|TRBV5-1|TRBJ2-3
CASSGTGISTDTQYF
TGCGCCAGCAGCGGGACTGGAATATCCACAGATACGCAGTATTTT
>NA|NA|TRBV28|TRBJ2-5
CASTPAGRKYQETQYF
TGTGCCAGCACCCCCGCCGGGAGAAAGTACCAAGAGACCCAGTACTTC
>TRBD1|NA|TRBV5-4|TRBJ1-2
CASSSRDRGGYTF
TGTGCCAGCAGCTCCCGGGACAGGGGAGGCTACACCTTC
>NA|NA|TRBV4-1|TRBJ1-3
CASSQVGVSGNTIYF
TGCGCCAGCAGCCAAGTCGGTGTTTCTGGAAACACCATATATTTT
>NA|NA|TRBV28|TRBJ2-7
CASSRRAGAYEQYF
TGTGCCAGCAGTCGAAGGGCAGGGGCCTACGAGCAGTACTTC
>NA|NA|TRBV2|TRBJ1-2
CASSPGLPSYGYTF
TGTGCCAGCAGCCCGGGACTGCCTTCCTATGGCTACACCTTC
>NA|NA|TRBV28|TRBJ1-5
CASKRVTGVRDVGNQPQHF
TGTGCCAGCAAAAGGGTCACAGGCGTACGCGATGTAGGGAATCAGCCCCAGCATTTT
>NA|NA|TRBV5-1|TRBJ2-5
CASSLRQETQYF
TGCGCCAGCAGCTTGCGCCAAGAGACCCAGTACTTC
>NA|NA|TRBV1|TRBJ2-1
CTSSQAPWGLATRVLGNEQFF
TGCACCAGCAGCCAAGCTCCTTGGGGGCTAGCAACCCGCGTTTTAGGGAATGAGCAGTTCTTC
>NA|NA|TRBV7-9|TRBJ2-3
CASTDSPRGTDTQYF
TGTGCCAGCACCGACAGTCCGCGTGGCACAGATACGCAGTATTTT
>NA|NA|TRBV6-1|TRBJ2-7
CASRRTLSYEQYF
TGTGCCAGCAGGAGGACTCTTTCCTACGAGCAGTACTTC
>NA|NA|TRBV5-1|TRBJ2-1
CASSVSPLRDEQFF
TGCGCCAGCAGCGTCTCCCCCCTGCGGGATGAGCAGTTCTTC
>NA|NA|TRBV7-9|TRBJ2-1
CASSRGIEQFF
TGTGCCAGCAGTAGGGGGATTGAGCAGTTCTTC
>NA|NA|TRBV7-9|TRBJ2-6
CASSLVGQGSGANVLTF
TGTGCCAGCAGCTTAGTAGGGCAGGGCTCTGGGGCCAACGTCCTGACTTTC
>NA|NA|TRBV20-1|TRBJ2-7
CIAYEQYF
TGCATCGCCTACGAGCAGTACTTC
>TRBD2|NA|TRBV4-1|TRBJ2-7
CASSQPTSGSLEQYF
TGCGCCAGCAGCCAGCCGACTAGCGGGAGTCTCGAGCAGTACTTC
>NA|few|TRBV5-1|TRBJ1-3
CASSFGAWDRNTIYF
TGCGCCAGCAGCTTTGGGGCGTGGGATAGAAACACCATATATTTT
>NA|NA|TRBV5-1|TRBJ2-3
CASSLAEVGLDTQYF
TGCGCCAGCAGCTTGGCGGAGGTCGGCTTAGATACGCAGTATTTT
>NA|NA|TRBV5-6|TRBJ2-3
CASSLELQGRNTGTQYF
TGTGCCAGCAGCTTGGAATTGCAGGGGCGTAATACTGGTACGCAGTATTTT
>NA|NA|TRBV6-4|TRBJ2-1
CASSGQDYSYNEQFF
TGTGCCAGCAGCGGACAGGACTACTCCTACAATGAGCAGTTCTTC
>NA|NA|TRBV6-1|TRBJ2-1
CASFLSSYNEQFF
TGTGCCAGTTTTCTTTCCTCCTACAATGAGCAGTTCTTC
>NA|NA|TRBV5-1|TRBJ2-7
CASSPATSSYEQYF
TGCGCCAGCAGCCCAGCGACTAGCTCCTACGAGCAGTACTTC
>NA|once|TRBV13|TRBJ1-2
CASSLVGGNYGYTF
TGTGCCAGCAGCTTAGTCGGGGGGAACTATGGCTACACCTTC
>TRBD1|few|TRBV28|TRBJ2-5
CASSFLGQGETQYF
TGTGCCAGCAGTTTTCTGGGACAGGGTGAGACCCAGTACTTC
>TRBD2|NA|TRBV5-4|TRBJ2-1
CASSLGLAGEQFF
TGTGCCAGCAGCTTGGGATTAGCGGGGGAGCAGTTCTTC
>TRBD1|NA|TRBV28|TRBJ1-5
CASRGQGAGNQPQHF
TGTGCCAGCAGAGGCCAGGGGGCTGGTAATCAGCCCCAGCATTTT
>TRBD2|NA|TRBV11-1|TRBJ2-3
CASSPGLALSTDTQYF
TGTGCCAGCAGCCCAGGACTAGCGCTTAGCACAGATACGCAGTATTTT
>NA|NA|TRBV4-2|TRBJ2-1
CASSQDQSPTRPFF
TGTGCCAGCAGCCAAGATCAGTCCCCGACTAGGCCGTTCTTC
>NA|NA|TRBV19|TRBJ2-1
CASSTSGSPNNEQFF
TGTGCCAGTAGTACCAGCGGGTCTCCTAACAATGAGCAGTTCTTC
>TRBD1|NA|TRBV19|TRBJ1-5
CASSTPQGASQPQHF
TGTGCCAGTAGTACCCCTCAGGGGGCTAGTCAGCCCCAGCATTTT
>TRBD1|NA|TRBV18|TRBJ1-5
CASSPEDRGPYSNQPQHF
TGTGCCAGCTCACCCGAAGACAGGGGGCCATATAGCAATCAGCCCCAGCATTTT
>NA|NA|TRBV27|TRBJ1-1
CASSQPGGEAFF
TGTGCCAGCAGTCAACCGGGAGGTGAAGCTTTCTTT
>NA|NA|TRBV5-1|TRBJ2-5
CASSLVPPSNQETQYF
TGCGCCAGCAGCTTGGTTCCGCCTAGCAACCAAGAGACCCAGTACTTC
>NA|NA|TRBV5-6|TRBJ2-7
CASSLAGLASSYEQYF
TGTGCCAGCAGCTTGGCGGGCCTAGCGTCCTCCTACGAGCAGTACTTC
>NA|NA|TRBV6-5|TRBJ2-3
CASSYSVAPLDTQYF
TGTGCCAGCAGTTACTCGGTTGCCCCACTAGATACGCAGTATTTT